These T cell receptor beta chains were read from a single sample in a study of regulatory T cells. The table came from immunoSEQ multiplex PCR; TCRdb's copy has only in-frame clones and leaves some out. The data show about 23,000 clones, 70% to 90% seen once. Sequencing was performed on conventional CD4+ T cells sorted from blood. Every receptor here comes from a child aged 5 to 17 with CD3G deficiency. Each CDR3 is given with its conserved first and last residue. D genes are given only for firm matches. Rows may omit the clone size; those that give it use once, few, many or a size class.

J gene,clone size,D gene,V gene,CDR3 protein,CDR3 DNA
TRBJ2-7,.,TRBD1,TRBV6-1,CASIHTGQGNYEQYF,TGTGCCAGCATCCACACGGGACAGGGGAACTACGAGCAGTACTTC
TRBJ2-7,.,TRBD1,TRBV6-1,CASSEAGTVGYEQYF,TGTGCCAGCAGTGAAGCCGGGACAGTCGGTTACGAGCAGTACTTC
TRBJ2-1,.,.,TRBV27,CASRALGRNEQFF,TGTGCCAGCCGGGCCCTAGGGAGGAATGAGCAGTTCTTC
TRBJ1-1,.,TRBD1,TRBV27,CASSFRQGSEAFF,TGTGCCAGCAGTTTCAGACAGGGATCCGAAGCTTTCTTT
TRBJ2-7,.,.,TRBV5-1,CASSVGTDYEQYF,TGCGCCAGCAGCGTAGGGACCGACTACGAGCAGTACTTC
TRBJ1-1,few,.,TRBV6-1,CASSEDGRGDTEAFF,TGTGCCAGCAGTGAAGACGGGCGAGGGGACACTGAAGCTTTCTTT
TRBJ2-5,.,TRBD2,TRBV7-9,CASSPGSPLGGQETQYF,TGTGCCAGCAGTCCCGGATCCCCCCTCGGGGGGCAAGAGACCCAGTACTTC
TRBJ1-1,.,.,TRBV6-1,CASSVSLAGNTEAFF,TGTGCCAGCAGTGTTTCTTTAGCGGGGAACACTGAAGCTTTCTTT
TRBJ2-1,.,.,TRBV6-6,CASSYSSYEQFF,TGTGCCAGCAGTTACTCGAGCTATGAGCAGTTCTTC
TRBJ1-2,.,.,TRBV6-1,CASARGPGYGYTF,TGTGCCAGTGCCCGGGGTCCCGGCTATGGCTACACCTTC